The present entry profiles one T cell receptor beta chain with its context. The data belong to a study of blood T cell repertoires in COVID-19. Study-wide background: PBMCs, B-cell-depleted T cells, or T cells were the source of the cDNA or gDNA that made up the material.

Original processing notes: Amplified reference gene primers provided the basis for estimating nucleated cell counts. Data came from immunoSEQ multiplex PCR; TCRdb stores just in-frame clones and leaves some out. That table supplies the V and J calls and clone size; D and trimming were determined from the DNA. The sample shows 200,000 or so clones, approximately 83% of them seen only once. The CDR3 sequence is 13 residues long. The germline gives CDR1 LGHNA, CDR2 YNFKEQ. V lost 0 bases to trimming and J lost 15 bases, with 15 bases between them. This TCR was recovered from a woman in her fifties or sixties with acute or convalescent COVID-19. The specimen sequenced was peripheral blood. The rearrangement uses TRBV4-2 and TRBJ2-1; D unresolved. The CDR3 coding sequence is TGTGCCAGCAGCCAAGACCGACCCTGGGCCCTGTTCTTC. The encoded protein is CASSQDRPWALFF.